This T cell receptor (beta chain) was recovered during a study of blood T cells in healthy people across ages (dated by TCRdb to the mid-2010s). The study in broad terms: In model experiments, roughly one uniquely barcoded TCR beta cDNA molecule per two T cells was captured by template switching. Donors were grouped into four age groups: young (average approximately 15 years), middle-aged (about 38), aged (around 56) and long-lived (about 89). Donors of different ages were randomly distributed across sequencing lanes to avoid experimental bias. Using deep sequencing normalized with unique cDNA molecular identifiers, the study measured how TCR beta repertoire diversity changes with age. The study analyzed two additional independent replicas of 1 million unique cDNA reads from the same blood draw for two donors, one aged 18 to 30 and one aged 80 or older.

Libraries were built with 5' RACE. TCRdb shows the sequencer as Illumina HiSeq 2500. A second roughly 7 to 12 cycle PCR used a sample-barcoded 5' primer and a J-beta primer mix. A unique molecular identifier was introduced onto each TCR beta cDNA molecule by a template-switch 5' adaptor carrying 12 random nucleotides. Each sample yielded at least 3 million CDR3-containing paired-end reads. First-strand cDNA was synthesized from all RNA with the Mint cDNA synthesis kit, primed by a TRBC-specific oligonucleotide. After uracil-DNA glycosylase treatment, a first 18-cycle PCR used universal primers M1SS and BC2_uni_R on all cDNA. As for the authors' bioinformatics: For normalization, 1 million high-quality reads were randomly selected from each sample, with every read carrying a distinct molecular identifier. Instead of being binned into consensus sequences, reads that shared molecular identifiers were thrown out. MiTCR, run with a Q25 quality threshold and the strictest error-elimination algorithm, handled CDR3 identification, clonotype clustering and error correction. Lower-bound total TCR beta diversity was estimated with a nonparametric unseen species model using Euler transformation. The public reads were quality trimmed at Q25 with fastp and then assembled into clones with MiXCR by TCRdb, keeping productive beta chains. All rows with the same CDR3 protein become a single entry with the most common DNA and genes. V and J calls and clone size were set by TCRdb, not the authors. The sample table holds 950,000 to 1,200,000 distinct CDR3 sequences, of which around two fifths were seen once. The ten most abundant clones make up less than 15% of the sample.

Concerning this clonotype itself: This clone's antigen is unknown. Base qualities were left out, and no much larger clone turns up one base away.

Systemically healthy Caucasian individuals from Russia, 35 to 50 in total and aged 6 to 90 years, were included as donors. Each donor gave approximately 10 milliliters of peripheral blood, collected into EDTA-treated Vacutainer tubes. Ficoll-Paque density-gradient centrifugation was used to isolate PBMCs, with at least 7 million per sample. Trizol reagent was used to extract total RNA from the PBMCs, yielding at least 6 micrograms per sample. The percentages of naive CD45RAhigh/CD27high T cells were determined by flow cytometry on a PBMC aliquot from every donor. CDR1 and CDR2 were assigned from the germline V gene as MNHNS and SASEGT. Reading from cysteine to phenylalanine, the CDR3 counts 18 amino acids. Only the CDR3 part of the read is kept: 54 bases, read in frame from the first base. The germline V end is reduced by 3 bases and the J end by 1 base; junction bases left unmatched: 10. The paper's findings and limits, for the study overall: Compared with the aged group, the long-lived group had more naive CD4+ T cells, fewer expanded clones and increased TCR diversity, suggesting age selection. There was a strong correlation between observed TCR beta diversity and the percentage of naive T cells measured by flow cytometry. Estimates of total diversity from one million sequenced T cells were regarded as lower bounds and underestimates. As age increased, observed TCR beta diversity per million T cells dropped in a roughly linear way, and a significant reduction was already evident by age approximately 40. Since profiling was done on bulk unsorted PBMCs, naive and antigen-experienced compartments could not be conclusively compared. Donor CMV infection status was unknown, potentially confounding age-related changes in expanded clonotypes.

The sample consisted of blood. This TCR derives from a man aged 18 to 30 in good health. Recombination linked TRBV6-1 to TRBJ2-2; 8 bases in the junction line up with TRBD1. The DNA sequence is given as TGTGCCAGCAGTGAGACGGGACAGGCGACGGTGAACACCGGGGAGCTGTTTTTT. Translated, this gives CASSETGQATVNTGELFF.